A selection of T cell receptor beta chains follows, all from one sample in a study of blood T cell repertoires in COVID-19. Data came from immunoSEQ multiplex PCR; TCRdb stores just in-frame clones and leaves some out. The sample has some 90,000 clones, around three quarters seen once. Specimen: peripheral blood. Every receptor here comes from a woman aged 55-75 years in a cohort sampled during active or convalescent COVID-19. Each CDR3 is given with its conserved first and last residue. The order of the fields is D gene, J gene, clone size, V gene, CDR3 DNA, CDR3 protein. D genes are given only for firm matches. Clone size appears in some rows only: once, few, many, or a class for an expanded clone.

D: .
J: TRBJ2-1
size: few
V: TRBV7-9
DNA: TGTGCCAGCAGCTTAGTGGGTACTAAGTTCTTC
CDR3: CASSLVGTKFF

D: .
J: TRBJ2-1
size: once
V: TRBV10-2
DNA: TGCGCCAGCAGTGAGGACAGGCGCTCCTACAATGAGCAGTTCTTC
CDR3: CASSEDRRSYNEQFF

D: TRBD1
J: TRBJ2-5
size: .
V: TRBV7-2
DNA: TGTGCCAGCAGGCACAACAGGGGTAGAGAGACCCAGTACTTC
CDR3: CASRHNRGRETQYF

D: .
J: TRBJ1-3
size: many
V: TRBV10-3
DNA: TGTGCCATCAGTGAGTCGGTCGGGGGGCTCAGCTCTGGAAACACCATATATTTT
CDR3: CAISESVGGLSSGNTIYF

D: TRBD1
J: TRBJ1-5
size: .
V: TRBV4-3
DNA: TGCGCCAGCAGCCAAGATCTCAGAGACAGGGGCCCGTGGCAGCCCCAGCATTTT
CDR3: CASSQDLRDRGPWQPQHF

D: .
J: TRBJ2-3
size: .
V: TRBV2
DNA: TGTGCCAGCAGTACCGGGACTCCTCCCGCGGATACGCAGTATTTT
CDR3: CASSTGTPPADTQYF

D: TRBD1
J: TRBJ1-1
size: .
V: TRBV3-1/TRBV3-2
DNA: TGTGCCAGCAGCCAAGTACCAGGGGGCTCCACTGAAGCTTTCTTT
CDR3: CASSQVPGGSTEAFF

D: TRBD2
J: TRBJ2-4
size: few
V: TRBV5-5
DNA: TGTGCCAGCATCAGGGACCTAGCGGGGGGTATTCGCATTCAGTACTTC
CDR3: CASIRDLAGGIRIQYF

D: .
J: TRBJ1-5
size: .
V: TRBV2
DNA: TGTGCCAGCAGTGGACAGACGAAAGGGTCCCAGCCCCAGCATTTT
CDR3: CASSGQTKGSQPQHF

D: .
J: TRBJ1-2
size: .
V: TRBV6-5
DNA: TGTGCCAGCAGCCAGTACCCTAACTATGGCTACACCTTC
CDR3: CASSQYPNYGYTF

D: .
J: TRBJ1-1
size: few
V: TRBV2
DNA: TGTGCCAGCAGTGAAGCGACACTTAACACTGAAGCTTTCTTT
CDR3: CASSEATLNTEAFF

D: TRBD2
J: TRBJ2-7
size: many
V: TRBV4-3
DNA: TGCGCCAGCAGCCTGGGGGCTAGCGGGGGGTACGAGCAGTACTTC
CDR3: CASSLGASGGYEQYF

D: TRBD1
J: TRBJ1-5
size: .
V: TRBV6-6
DNA: TGTGCCAGCAGCCTTGGACAGGGGAGCCATCAGCCCCAGCATTTT
CDR3: CASSLGQGSHQPQHF

D: TRBD2
J: TRBJ2-5
size: .
V: TRBV5-1
DNA: TGCGCCAGCAGCCAGGGACTAGCGGGGGGTGTAAAAGAGACCCAGTACTTC
CDR3: CASSQGLAGGVKETQYF

D: TRBD1
J: TRBJ2-7
size: .
V: TRBV6-5
DNA: TGTGCCAGCAGCTCACTGACAGGGACCTACGAGCAGTACTTC
CDR3: CASSSLTGTYEQYF

D: TRBD2
J: TRBJ2-3
size: .
V: TRBV4-3
DNA: TGCGCCAGCAGCCAGAGTCCCCTAGCGGGAGATACGCAGTATTTT
CDR3: CASSQSPLAGDTQYF

D: .
J: TRBJ1-4
size: .
V: TRBV5-1
DNA: TGCGCCAGCAGCTTGGACACAGCAACTAATGAAAAACTGTTTTTT
CDR3: CASSLDTATNEKLFF

D: TRBD1
J: TRBJ1-1
size: .
V: TRBV7-9
DNA: TGTGCCAGCAGCCTACAGGGGATAGTGACTGAAGCTTTCTTT
CDR3: CASSLQGIVTEAFF

D: .
J: TRBJ1-1
size: once
V: TRBV19
DNA: TGTGCCAGTAGGGAGGACTCTCTACACATGAACACTGAAGCTTTCTTT
CDR3: CASREDSLHMNTEAFF

D: .
J: TRBJ1-4
size: .
V: TRBV6-5
DNA: TGTGCCAGCAGTTACCGGGGACCGACGGGGGTGGAAAAACTGTTTTTT
CDR3: CASSYRGPTGVEKLFF

D: TRBD1
J: TRBJ2-5
size: .
V: TRBV5-4
DNA: TGTGCCAGCAGCTCCCCGACAGGGGTGGAGACCCAGTACTTC
CDR3: CASSSPTGVETQYF

D: .
J: TRBJ1-5
size: many
V: TRBV19
DNA: TGTGCCAGTAGTTTACATAGACAGGTTAATAGCAATCAGCCCCAGCATTTT
CDR3: CASSLHRQVNSNQPQHF

D: TRBD2
J: TRBJ2-1
size: .
V: TRBV4-1
DNA: TGCGCCAGCAGCCCCGGGACTAGCGGTGTCAATGAGCAGTTCTTC
CDR3: CASSPGTSGVNEQFF

D: TRBD2
J: TRBJ2-1
size: .
V: TRBV7-3
DNA: TGTGCCAGCAGCTTAGGGACTAGCGGAGCCTACAATGAGCAGTTCTTC
CDR3: CASSLGTSGAYNEQFF

D: .
J: TRBJ2-7
size: few
V: TRBV5-4
DNA: TGTGCCAGCAGCTTGGGTCAGGGGATCTACGAGCAGTACTTC
CDR3: CASSLGQGIYEQYF

D: .
J: TRBJ2-7
size: .
V: TRBV21-1
DNA: TGTGCCAGCAGCACCTGGTGCGGGGGTTACGAGCAGTACTTC
CDR3: CASSTWCGGYEQYF

D: .
J: TRBJ2-1
size: .
V: TRBV7-3
DNA: TGTGCCAGCAGCCCTCGTAGGGGATTCTCCTACAATGAGCAGTTCTTC
CDR3: CASSPRRGFSYNEQFF

D: TRBD1
J: TRBJ1-2
size: .
V: TRBV19
DNA: TGTGCCAGTAGAAACCTTCATGAACAGGGGGCCCGCGGCTACACCTTC
CDR3: CASRNLHEQGARGYTF

D: .
J: TRBJ2-3
size: .
V: TRBV14
DNA: TGTGCCAGCAGCCAAGTGGGGAAAGGAGGGGATACGCAGTATTTT
CDR3: CASSQVGKGGDTQYF

D: TRBD2
J: TRBJ2-1
size: .
V: TRBV5-4
DNA: TGTGCCAGCAGCCCGACGTCTAGCGGGGTGTACAATGAGCAGTTCTTC
CDR3: CASSPTSSGVYNEQFF

D: TRBD2
J: TRBJ2-5
size: .
V: TRBV15
DNA: TGTGCCACCAGCAGAGGGAGGCGGGGGGACGCGACCCAGTACTTC
CDR3: CATSRGRRGDATQYF

D: .
J: TRBJ2-7
size: .
V: TRBV10-3
DNA: TGTGCCATCAGTGAGTCTAAAGGGACATCCTCTTACTACGAGCAGTACTTC
CDR3: CAISESKGTSSYYEQYF

D: .
J: TRBJ2-3
size: .
V: TRBV7-3
DNA: TGTGCCAGCAGCTTAGGTGGGCCCACAGATACGCAGTATTTT
CDR3: CASSLGGPTDTQYF

D: TRBD1
J: TRBJ2-7
size: .
V: TRBV3-1/TRBV3-2
DNA: TGTGCCAGCAGGAGGGACAGCTACGAGCAGTACTTC
CDR3: CASRRDSYEQYF

D: TRBD2
J: TRBJ2-1
size: .
V: TRBV11-3
DNA: TGTGCCAGCAGCTTAGGGCTAGCGGGGGTTTACAATGAGCAGTTCTTC
CDR3: CASSLGLAGVYNEQFF

D: .
J: TRBJ1-6
size: .
V: TRBV10-3
DNA: TGTGCCATCACAGGAGGGATGGGAAATTCACCCCTCCACTTT
CDR3: CAITGGMGNSPLHF

D: .
J: TRBJ2-5
size: .
V: TRBV18
DNA: TGTGCCAGCTCACCCGGGATCGGGGGGACCCAGTACTTC
CDR3: CASSPGIGGTQYF

D: .
J: TRBJ2-2
size: .
V: TRBV30
DNA: TGTGCCTGGAGTGTTTTATCAGGCCGTAAGAACACCGGGGAGCTGTTTTTT
CDR3: CAWSVLSGRKNTGELFF

D: .
J: TRBJ2-5
size: .
V: TRBV27
DNA: TGTGCCAGCAGTTCGAATCCCAGAGAGACCCAGTACTTC
CDR3: CASSSNPRETQYF

D: .
J: TRBJ2-5
size: .
V: TRBV25-1
DNA: TGTGCCAGCAGTGACTGGACAGAAATCCAAGAGACCCAGTACTTC
CDR3: CASSDWTEIQETQYF

D: TRBD2
J: TRBJ2-5
size: .
V: TRBV7-3
DNA: TGTGCCAGCAGCCTAACGACTAGCGGGGGGAGCCAAGAGACCCAGTACTTC
CDR3: CASSLTTSGGSQETQYF